Listed here are 9 T cell receptor beta chains from one sample, sequenced in a study of identifying expanded T cells in peripheral blood. Generated by immunoSEQ multiplex PCR, the TCRdb table keeps only in-frame clones and is missing some. This table holds about 80,000 clones, over 85% found once. The specimen sequenced was blood. The source is a person between 18 and 75 years old in good health.

This clone came up once. This sequence joins TRBV9 and TRBJ1-4, with no clear D. Germline V CDR1 and CDR2: SGDLS, YYNGEE. V shed 0 bases and J shed 7 bases, with 13 bases lying between them. This CDR3 is 15 amino acids long. The CDR3 DNA reads as TGTGCCAGCAGCGTAGCTACGGGGATCGGTGAAAAACTGTTTTTT. Protein: CASSVATGIGEKLFF. Drawing the rest from reference TRBV9 and TRBJ1-4, the complete variable domain is DSGVTQTPKHLITATGQRVTLRCSPRSGDLSVYWYQQSLDQGLQFLIQYYNGEERAKGNILERFSAQQFPDLHSELNLSSLELGDSALYFCASSVATGIGEKLFFGSGTQLSVL.

V usage is TRBV7-2 and J usage is TRBJ2-7; tentative D call: TRBD1 (5 bases). The germline gives CDR1 SGHTA, CDR2 FQGNSA. V was trimmed by 2 bases and J by 5 bases, leaving 10 bases between them. This CDR3 has 13 amino acids. The CDR3 DNA is TGTGCCAGCAGCTTATTTAGGGGAAACGAGCAGTACTTC. This translates into CASSLFRGNEQYF.

This chain links TRBV9 with TRBJ1-1; a possible D gene is TRBD1 (5 bases). The CDR3 extends over 14 amino acids. Germline-derived CDR1 and CDR2 are SGDLS and YYNGEE. The V end lost 0 bases, the J end lost 4 bases, and 10 bases lay between the germline ends. The CDR3 sequence is CASSVAGLGTEAFF. CDR3 sequence (DNA): TGTGCCAGCAGCGTAGCAGGGCTCGGCACTGAAGCTTTCTTT.

J is TRBJ1-4 and V is TRBV6-1; D is unresolved. CDR1 and CDR2 from the germline V gene are MNHNS and SASEGT. CDR3 length: 15 residues. Deletions cut 8 bases from V and 0 bases from J, with 13 bases between. DNA for the CDR3: TGTGCCAGCGGTCTAGGACGGACAACTAATGAAAAACTGTTTTTT. Translating it yields CASGLGRTTNEKLFF.

This CDR3 reads CASSPPGLNYGYTF. The CDR3 DNA is TGTGCCAGCAGCCCACCGGGACTCAACTATGGCTACACCTTC. V and J are TRBV14 and TRBJ1-2; possibly TRBD1 for D (5 bases). CDR3 size: 14 residues. Between the trimmed V and J ends, which lost 4 bases and 2 bases, there was a span of 11 bases. Per germline, CDR1 SGHDN and CDR2 FVKESK.

This clone was detected once. The chain couples TRBV5-1 to TRBJ1-1; no clear D. CDR1 is SGHRS, CDR2 YFSETQ, per germline. The CDR3 sequence is 15 residues long. Trimming took 0 bases from V and 6 from J, leaving 15 bases between them. The CDR3 nucleotides read TGCGCCAGCAGCTTGGCCCCCGGGGAATTAGCTGAAGCTTTCTTT. This sequence encodes CASSLAPGELAEAFF.

The V gene is TRBV2, the J gene TRBJ2-3, with TRBD2 matching over 7 bases. The germline CDR1 and CDR2 sequences are SNHLY and FYNNEI. The CDR3 length is 13 residues. The junction had 4 bases not matched to a gene; V was cut back by 7 bases and J by 3 bases. The CDR3 DNA sequence: TGTGCCAGCAATCGCGGGAGAACAGATACGCAGTATTTT. The encoded protein is CASNRGRTDTQYF.

The chain is built from TRBV7-3 and TRBJ2-7; TRBD1 matches at 8 bases. CDR3 length: 13 residues. The V gene's germline CDR1 is SGHTA and CDR2 FQGTGA. V shed 1 base and J 7 bases; nucleotides not matched to a gene: 3. This CDR3 is CASSLRQGREQYF. The CDR3 nucleotides read TGTGCCAGCAGCTTAAGACAGGGGAGGGAGCAGTACTTC.

This clone was counted a single time. The rearrangement joins TRBV7-9 to TRBJ2-3, with TRBD2 as a possible D gene (6 bases). The CDR3 length is 13 residues. Germline V lookup: CDR1 SEHNR, CDR2 FQNEAQ (reference sequence). The ends were cut back, 6 bases at V and 6 bases at J, with 13 bases in the middle. CDR3 loop: CASSGGKGDTQYF. The CDR3 region has the DNA TGTGCCAGCAGTGGGGGGAAAGGGGATACGCAGTATTTT.